A selection of T cell receptor beta chains follows, all from one sample in a study of T-cell reconstitution after alpha-beta-depleted transplantation in children. TCRdb re-called the PCR reads through MiXCR, storing one row per CDR3 protein. The sample lists approximately 520,000 distinct CDR3 sequences, over 9.5% occurring once. Material: PBMCs, mostly from graft donor cells, obtained 180 days after TCRalphabeta/CD19-depleted stem cell transplant. These receptors originate from a female patient under 10 years old who had a stem cell transplant for aplastic anemia, so the T cells may come from the graft donor. The CDR3 runs from the conserved cysteine through the conserved F or W.

CDR3: CASISTSQPEAQYF; length: 14; V: TRBV12-3/TRBV12-4
CDR3: CSVEAPAPSGEQYF; length: 14; V: TRBV29-1
CDR3: CASKKRTGVTSSYNEQFF; length: 18; V: TRBV19
CDR3: CSVESPGRAGELFF; length: 14; V: TRBV29-1
CDR3: CASSLAGGENTAAFF; length: 15; V: TRBV7-2
CDR3: CASSYRQGYTEAFF; length: 14; V: TRBV6-2/TRBV6-3
CDR3: CASLLAPSTSGTDLPSTDTQYF; length: 22; V: TRBV12-5
CDR3: CASSKQAIQETQYF; length: 14; V: TRBV6-2/TRBV6-3
CDR3: CASRGDYNEQFF; length: 12; V: TRBV12-3/TRBV12-4
CDR3: CASSLRRTVGTQYF; length: 14; V: TRBV7-2
CDR3: CASSRAGLASDTQYF; length: 15; V: TRBV5-1
CDR3: CASSPTGNTGELFF; length: 14; V: TRBV5-8
CDR3: CASSFSLGLVTSPDTQYF; length: 18; V: TRBV5-1
CDR3: CSAWITMYQETQYF; length: 14; V: TRBV20-1
CDR3: CASIWREGRSEQFF; length: 14; V: TRBV6-1
CDR3: CASSRPGTGVKQYF; length: 14; V: TRBV11-2
CDR3: CASSPPRSPQHF; length: 12; V: TRBV28
CDR3: CASSLRPLDGSAYGYTF; length: 17; V: TRBV12-3/TRBV12-4
CDR3: CASSELVTSGRGDTGELFF; length: 19; V: TRBV25-1
CDR3: CASSYLGTGDNEQFF; length: 15; V: TRBV6-5
CDR3: CASRNGPSTDTQYF; length: 14; V: TRBV28
CDR3: CASSLHGTGNTEAFF; length: 15; V: TRBV28
CDR3: CASRPSTDSGANVLTF; length: 16; V: TRBV12-3/TRBV12-4
CDR3: CASSLAPRGRREQYF; length: 15; V: TRBV7-6
CDR3: CASSPPIRDRGASNYGYTF; length: 19; V: TRBV18
CDR3: CASSRQGEAYEQYF; length: 14; V: TRBV18
CDR3: CASSLQGTYYGYTF; length: 14; V: TRBV7-9
CDR3: CASSSRDNEETQYF; length: 14; V: TRBV7-9
CDR3: CASSSDRPETQYF; length: 13; V: TRBV5-5
CDR3: CATSIGGKLFF; length: 11; V: TRBV24-1
CDR3: CASARSSYNSPLHF; length: 14; V: TRBV5-1